This entry is about one T cell receptor beta chain. Its antigen is currently unknown. Antigen-specific CD4+ T cells were expanded with viral peptide pools in the ViraFEST assay before sequencing. On roughly day 10 of culture, CD4+ T cells were separated out. All vaccine recipients tested negative for nucleocapsid antibodies and had never contracted SARS-CoV-2 infection. IL-2 medium supplanted half the medium on days 3 and 7. The assay was immunoSEQ multiplex PCR, and TCRdb's table has in-frame clones only and misses some. The sample carries about 70,000 clones, about 80% recorded once. CDR1 is SGHRS, CDR2 YFSETQ, per germline. The CDR3 length is 14 residues. The ends were cut back, 7 bases at V and 5 bases at J, with 18 bases in the middle. The data are from a study of vaccination effects on CD4 cells after COVID-19. General study points: Convalescent patients were scarce, and early post-infection timepoints were absent. Marked clonal contraction of both clone types appeared late after vaccination.

The J gene is TRBJ2-5, the V gene TRBV5-1, with D possibly called TRBD1 or TRBD2 (6 bases each). The sequence derives from a human donor who received a COVID-19 vaccine. Sample: CD4+ T cells from PBMCs cultured with SARS-CoV-2 spike peptides, taken before COVID-19 vaccination. The CDR3: CASSGGGWRETQYF. The CDR3 DNA reads TGCGCCAGCTCCGGGGGCGGATGGCGGGAGACCCAGTACTTC.